The 22 T cell receptor beta chains below were found in one sample sequenced in a study of blood T cells in healthy people across ages. With a J-beta primer mix and a sample-barcoded 5' primer, a second PCR ran about 7 to 11 cycles. TCRdb reprocessed the 5' RACE reads via MiXCR and lists one record per CDR3 protein. The data show about 930,000 distinct CDR3 sequences, with about 27% seen just once and 10% held by the top ten. These records were also assigned to another study, of T cells of mothers and their children.

Sequencing was carried out using blood. The source is a woman in her thirties or forties in good health.

This clonotype was detected a few times. The gene calls are TRBV3-1 and TRBJ2-7, with D maybe TRBD2 (6 bases). V lost 3 bases, J lost 4 bases, and 10 bases lay in between. CDR3 size: 13 residues. Germline V gives CDR1 LGHDT, CDR2 YNNKEL (reference sequence). CDR3 sequence reads: CASSHGGWYEQYF. The CDR3 DNA is TGTGCCAGCAGCCATGGGGGGTGGTACGAGCAGTACTTC.

This clonotype was recorded many times. The chain links TRBV29-1 to TRBJ2-1; unclear D gene. Trimming stripped 0 bases from V and 0 bases from J, with 9 bases between. Germline CDR1 is SQVTM and CDR2 is ANQGSEA. The CDR3 loop spans 15 amino acids. CDR3 sequence reads: CSVEEGMSSYNEQFF. CDR3 nucleotide sequence: TGCAGCGTTGAAGAGGGGATGAGCTCCTACAATGAGCAGTTCTTC.

The chain is built from TRBV15 and TRBJ1-1; D is ambiguous. The CDR3 length is 13 residues. Trimming shortened V by 0 bases and J by 6 bases, and 8 bases separated the two germline ends. Germline loops: CDR1 LNHNV, CDR2 YYDKDF (reference sequence). CDR3 in amino acids: CATSRDEGAEAFF. The CDR3 region has the DNA TGTGCCACCAGCAGAGATGAAGGAGCTGAAGCTTTCTTT.

This clonotype was seen at least ten times. The rearrangement links TRBV20-1 to TRBJ2-7; D ambiguous. This CDR3 spans 13 amino acids. With 2 bases removed from V and 0 bases from J, the gap between germline ends came to 8 bases. Germline values: CDR1 DFQATT, CDR2 SNEGSKA (reference sequence). The CDR3 here is CSARPVSSYEQYF. In DNA form, the CDR3 reads TGCAGTGCTAGACCAGTCAGCTCCTACGAGCAGTACTTC.

The V gene is TRBV12-5, the J gene TRBJ2-1; D unresolved. V lost 0 bases to trimming and J lost 1 base, with 13 bases between them. This CDR3 comprises 17 residues. The germline gives CDR1 LGHNT, CDR2 FRNRAP. This CDR3 is CASGLVLGQASYNEQFF. CDR3 nucleotide sequence: TGTGCTAGTGGTTTGGTCCTCGGGCAGGCTTCCTACAATGAGCAGTTCTTC.

This rearrangement joins TRBV3-1 to TRBJ2-3; 8 bases map to TRBD2. With V trimmed by 4 bases and J by 4 bases, 7 bases remained unmatched. This CDR3 comprises 15 residues. Germline-derived CDR1 and CDR2 are LGHDT and YNNKEL (reference sequence). The DNA for the CDR3 is TGTGCCAGCAGCCTTGGCGGGAGGATGGCAGATACGCAGTATTTT. Encoded protein: CASSLGGRMADTQYF.

Concerning this clonotype itself: At one end, the junction sequence differs from germline, possibly due to a read error. The chain employs TRBV7-3 and TRBJ2-6, with D perhaps assigned TRBD1 or TRBD2 (5 bases each). CDR1 is SGHTA and CDR2 is FQGTGA in the germline V gene. The CDR3 sequence is 16 residues long. The CDR3: CASSFLSGTGANVRTF. CDR3 nucleotide sequence: TGTGCCAGCAGCTTCCTTTCGGGGACCGGGGCCAACGTCCGGACTTTC.

This clonotype was found a few times. This chain joins TRBV7-9 and TRBJ2-3; no clear D. The V end was cut by 3 bases, the J end by 1 base, with 5 bases between. The germline gives CDR1 SEHNR, CDR2 FQNEAQ (reference sequence). The CDR3 sequence is 13 residues long. The CDR3 DNA is TGTGCCAGCAGCTTTTGGGGCACAGATACGCAGTATTTT. Amino acid sequence: CASSFWGTDTQYF.

This clonotype was counted between two and nine times. This sequence joins TRBV5-1 and TRBJ2-3; 9 nucleotides match TRBD1. V was pared by 4 bases and J by 2 bases, with 8 bases of the junction left unmatched. The CDR3 consists of 16 residues. From germline, CDR1 is SGHRS and CDR2 YFSETQ. The CDR3 reads CASSKGDRETTDTQYF. CDR3 nucleotide sequence: TGCGCCAGCAGCAAAGGGGACAGGGAAACCACAGATACGCAGTATTTT.

This clonotype occurred many times. The chain is built from TRBV7-2 and TRBJ2-7, with 9 bases fitting TRBD2. V shed 4 bases, J shed 7 bases, and the junction held 11 bases outside the gene matches. The CDR3 is 15 residues long. CDR1 is SGHTA, CDR2 FQGNSA, per germline. CDR3 coding DNA: TGTGCCAGCAGCTCCCCCGCGGGGGGGCTCTATGAGCAGTACTTC. Translated: CASSSPAGGLYEQYF.

The chain links TRBV27 to TRBJ1-5; no definite D call. The germline V and J ends were trimmed by 2 bases and 4 bases, with 15 bases remaining between them. Germline V CDR1 and CDR2: MNHEY, SMNVEV (reference sequence). The CDR3 has 16 residues. CDR3 bases: TGTGCCAGCAGTTTACTCTCCGGGTGGAGGAATCAGCCCCAGCATTTT. Translated: CASSLLSGWRNQPQHF.

This clonotype was seen only a few times. CDR3 protein: CASWGVREGSNQPQHF. CDR3 in DNA: TGTGCCAGCTGGGGGGTTAGGGAGGGTAGCAATCAGCCCCAGCATTTT. The chain links TRBV6-1 to TRBJ1-5; maybe TRBD1 (5 bases). The germline V gene encodes CDR1 MNHNS and CDR2 SASEGT. V lost 8 bases, J lost 0 bases, and 17 bases lay in between. This CDR3 spans 16 amino acids.

The CDR3 DNA follows: TGTGCCAGCAGCTCTGGACTAGCGCCCGAGCAGTACTTC. This codes for CASSSGLAPEQYF. This chain uses TRBV7-2 with TRBJ2-7; 9 nucleotides match TRBD2. The germline CDR1 and CDR2 sequences are SGHTA and FQGNSA. The CDR3 runs 13 residues. Trimming cost V 4 bases and J 6 bases; bases outside gene matches: 4. The whole variable domain, filled in from reference TRBV7-2 and TRBJ2-7, reads GAGVSQSPSNKVTEKGKDVELRCDPISGHTALYWYRQSLGQGLEFLIYFQGNSAPDKSGLPSDRFSAERTGGSVSTLTIQRTQQEDSAVYLCASSSGLAPEQYFGPGTRLTVT.

This clonotype came up a few times. The V and J genes are TRBV5-1 and TRBJ2-5; D may be TRBD2 (5 bases). The tail of the sequence fits TRBJ2-7 better, so the J call may be wrong. The CDR3 has 15 amino acids. Germline V CDR1 and CDR2: SGHRS, YFSETQ. CDR3 sequence: CASSLDPGNKDEQYF. For the CDR3, the DNA is TGCGCCAGCAGCTTGGATCCGGGAAATAAGGACGAGCAGTACTTC.

The genes are TRBV29-1 and TRBJ1-1; D not resolved. CDR1 SQVTM and CDR2 ANQGSEA come from the germline V gene. V lost 7 bases to trimming and J lost 4 bases, with 13 bases between them. This CDR3 is 12 amino acids long. CDR3 sequence reads: CSGLEQFTEAFF. CDR3 coding DNA: TGCAGCGGTTTGGAACAGTTCACTGAAGCTTTCTTT.

This chain links TRBV7-6 with TRBJ1-1, with D perhaps TRBD1 (6 bases). V lost 5 bases, J lost 7 bases, and 14 bases lay in between. The CDR3 is made up of 13 amino acids. Germline lookup yields CDR1 SGHVS and CDR2 FNYEAQ. In DNA form, the CDR3 reads TGTGCCAGCAGCCGGGGGCGGCAGAATGAAGCTTTCTTT. Protein sequence: CASSRGRQNEAFF.

This chain uses TRBV5-1 with TRBJ2-7; a weak D match, TRBD2 (5 bases). Trimming pared 0 bases from V and 4 bases from J, leaving 14 bases between. The CDR3 is 15 residues long. The germline V gene encodes CDR1 SGHRS and CDR2 YFSETQ. The CDR3 nucleotides are TGCGCCAGCAGCTTGGCTCGGGGTTTCGGGTACGAGCAGTACTTC. Its translation: CASSLARGFGYEQYF.

Turning to this clonotype: One base away lies a much larger clone, so this may be a sequencing read error. In nucleotides, the CDR3 is TGTGCCAGCAGCGTAGCGGGGGGACACGAGCAGTACTTC. Translation: CASSVAGGHEQYF. The genes are TRBV9 and TRBJ2-7, with 7 bases aligning to TRBD2. Trimming took 0 bases from V and 5 from J; bases not matched to a gene: 2. Germline CDR1 and CDR2: SGDLS and YYNGEE. The CDR3 sequence is 13 residues long.

This clonotype was seen more than once but under ten times. The rearrangement uses TRBV12-3 or TRBV12-4 and TRBJ1-1, with D possibly TRBD1 on 5 matching bases. With 5 bases removed from V and 0 bases from J, the gap between germline ends came to 13 bases. The CDR3 has 15 amino acids. The CDR3: CASSGRQNLNTEAFF. The DNA for the CDR3 is TGTGCCAGCAGTGGTCGACAGAACTTGAACACTGAAGCTTTCTTT.

The chain recombines TRBV6-1 with TRBJ2-3, with D unresolved. Germline CDR1 is MNHNS and CDR2 is SASEGT. The CDR3 spans 12 residues. CDR3 DNA sequence: TGTGTCGGTGGGCAAAACACAGATACGCAGTATTTT. It translates to CVGGQNTDTQYF.

The V call is TRBV12-3 or TRBV12-4, the J call TRBJ1-3; the match to TRBD1 covers 7 bases. After removal of 7 bases from V and 4 bases from J, the junction contained 13 bases not matched to a gene. The CDR3 length is 16 residues. CDR3 coding DNA: TGTGCCAGCAACAAATTACAGGGGACGGAAGGAAACACCATATATTTT. It translates to CASNKLQGTEGNTIYF.

This clonotype was picked up a small number of times. This chain connects TRBV7-3 to TRBJ1-2; 8 nucleotides line up with TRBD1. The CDR3 length is 15 residues. V trimming: 3 bases; J trimming: 6 bases; junction bases outside the gene matches: 9. CDR1 is SGHTA, CDR2 FQGTGA, per germline. The CDR3, as DNA: TGTGCCAGCAGCTTCTACGGACAGGGCAACGATGGCTACACCTTC. Translation gives CASSFYGQGNDGYTF. The full variable domain, completed using reference TRBV7-3 and TRBJ1-2, is GAGVSQTPSNKVTEKGKYVELRCDPISGHTALYWYRQSLGQGPEFLIYFQGTGAADDSGLPNDRFFAVRPEGSVSTLKIQRTERGDSAVYLCASSFYGQGNDGYTFGSGTRLTVV.